This T cell receptor (beta chain) appears in the sequencing data of a study of radiotherapy plus CTLA-4 blockade in lung cancer. Study overall: Objective responses were documented in under 20% of patients, with disease control in 31%.

Study-wide results and caveats: In blood, tumor-derived TCR clones expanded after radiotherapy plus ipilimumab. Response was reportedly best predicted by early blood T cell clone dynamics, with interferon-beta.

This clone was seen only once. Antigen: not known. Libraries were prepared by immunoSEQ multiplex PCR; TCRdb keeps only in-frame clonotypes and omits some of them. The sample shows 85,000 to 100,000 clones, more than 85% of them seen only once. Focal radiation plus CTLA-4 blockade with ipilimumab was given to patients with chemo-refractory metastatic non-small-cell lung cancer. The V gene lost 6 bases and the J gene lost 0 bases, with 3 bases spanning the gap. Germline V gives CDR1 MNHNS, CDR2 SASEGT. The CDR3 spans 12 residues. The TCR originated in a human donor with non-small cell lung cancer that progressed on radiotherapy plus ipilimumab. The V and J genes are TRBV6-1 and TRBJ1-5, with no clear D. The source material was peripheral blood, sampled from a patient treated with radiotherapy plus ipilimumab. In DNA form, the CDR3 reads TGTGCCAGCAGCCTTAGCAATCAGCCCCAGCATTTT. Its translation is CASSLSNQPQHF.